This T cell receptor beta chain comes out of a study of post-analysis software for immune sequencing data. Overall study: Included among the disease courses, which were recorded for the cohort, were relapsing-remitting, secondary progressive and progressive-relapsing multiple sclerosis.

Germline V lookup: CDR1 DFQATT, CDR2 SNEGSKA (reference sequence). The CDR3 is made up of 15 amino acids. V lost 3 bases and J 0 bases, leaving 12 bases between the germline ends. Study results and limitations: Relative to controls, patients had five TRBV segments at higher frequency, with TRBV5-6, TRBV5-1 and TRBV20-1 among these.

The authors incorporated unique molecular identifiers into the TCR beta cDNA libraries. Input of about 0.9 to 10 million T cells yielded about half a million cDNA molecules. Each CDR3 protein gets one entry after TCRdb re-called the PCR reads with MiXCR. The sample holds hundreds of thousands of distinct CDR3 sequences, less than 40% seen once. There are a few counts of this clonotype. Its antigen is as yet unknown. This receptor was taken from a girl aged 5-17 years with multiple sclerosis. The chain has TRBV20-1 and TRBJ1-5; TRBD1 is a possible D gene (5 bases). Sequences were obtained from blood. The DNA for the CDR3 is TGCAGTGCTAGGAGGGACCCTTATAGCAATCAGCCCCAGCATTTT. Translating gives CSARRDPYSNQPQHF.